These 28 T cell receptor beta chains were all obtained from the same sample, sequenced in a study of blood T cell repertoires in COVID-19. Using immunoSEQ multiplex PCR, the repertoire was profiled, and TCRdb retains in-frame clones only, with some absent. The sample contains some 380,000 clones, about 80% of which appear only once. Sequenced material: peripheral blood. The receptors shown here come from a human donor with acute or convalescent COVID-19. The donor label of this sample is uncertain.

The V call is TRBV5-1, the J call TRBJ2-5, with TRBD1 identical over 7 bases. CDR3 size: 13 residues. With V trimmed by 3 bases and J by 5 bases, 4 bases remained unmatched. Looked up from germline, CDR1 is SGHRS and CDR2 is YFSETQ. CDR3 protein: CASSWGTAETQYF. DNA for the CDR3: TGCGCCAGCAGCTGGGGGACAGCGGAGACCCAGTACTTC.

The sample holds one count of this clone. The chain recombines TRBV24-1 with TRBJ2-1; 9 bases match TRBD2. V lost 4 bases to trimming and J lost 6 bases; unmatched junction nucleotides: 6. Germline V gene data show CDR1 as KGHDR and CDR2 as SFDVKD. The CDR3 loop spans 15 amino acids. The CDR3 coding sequence is TGTGCCACCAGTGACCCTAGCGGGGTTCTCAATGAGCAGTTCTTC. Protein product: CATSDPSGVLNEQFF.

The V call is TRBV10-2, the J call TRBJ1-6; TRBD1 matches 8 bases. This CDR3 contains 18 residues. The trim removed 6 bases at V and 6 bases at J, leaving 16 bases unmatched. Germline V gene sequence: CDR1 WSHSY, CDR2 SAAADI. The CDR3 DNA reads as TGCGCCAGCAGCTCCGGACAGGGTCGGCTCCTACGTAATTCACCCCTCCACTTT. Translation gives CASSSGQGRLLRNSPLHF.

The CDR3: CASSERGLETQYF. The CDR3 nucleotides read TGCGCCAGCAGTGAGAGGGGCCTAGAGACCCAGTACTTC. This chain uses TRBV10-1 with TRBJ2-5; tentatively, D is TRBD1 (5 bases). V was pared by 2 bases and J by 4 bases, with 8 bases between. Germline V lookup: CDR1 WNHNN, CDR2 SYGVQD (reference sequence). This CDR3 has 13 amino acids.

A few counts support this clone. The CDR3 nucleotides are TGCGCCAGCAGCTTGACAGGGGAGCCTTACACTGAAGCTTTCTTT. It codes for CASSLTGEPYTEAFF. V is TRBV5-1 and J is TRBJ1-1; 7 nucleotides agree with TRBD1. The CDR3 sequence is 15 residues long. Germline V CDR1 and CDR2: SGHRS, YFSETQ. V was pared by 1 base and J by 3 bases, with 6 bases of the junction left unmatched.

This chain uses TRBV11-2 with TRBJ2-5; 9 nucleotides align to TRBD1. This CDR3 contains 13 residues. After removal of 2 bases from V and 7 bases from J, the junction contained 2 bases not matched to a gene. From germline, CDR1 is SGHAT and CDR2 FQNNGV. This CDR3 reads CASSLRGQGTQYF. The CDR3 DNA reads as TGTGCCAGCAGCTTACGGGGACAGGGGACCCAGTACTTC. The full variable domain, its missing parts supplied by reference TRBV11-2 and TRBJ2-5, is EAGVAQSPRYKIIEKRQSVAFWCNPISGHATLYWYQQILGQGPKLLIQFQNNGVVDDSQLPKDRFSAERLKGVDSTLKIQPAKLEDSAVYLCASSLRGQGTQYFGPGTRLLVL.

The chain couples TRBV7-7 to TRBJ2-5; D may be TRBD2 (6 bases). The CDR3 extends over 15 amino acids. Deletions cut 5 bases from V and 5 bases from J, with 18 bases between. Per germline, CDR1 SSHAT and CDR2 FNYEAQ (reference sequence). In nucleotides, the CDR3 is TGTGCCAGCAGCCCAAGACTAGGGGCGGGGGAGACCCAGTACTTC. Its protein is CASSPRLGAGETQYF.

The chain couples TRBV5-1 to TRBJ2-5; 10 nucleotides match TRBD1. With V trimmed by 4 bases and J by 5 bases, 5 bases remained unmatched. This CDR3 spans 14 amino acids. Germline CDR1 reads SGHRS; CDR2 reads YFSETQ. CDR3 sequence reads: CASSTDRGKETQYF. The CDR3 DNA is TGCGCCAGCAGCACGGACAGGGGGAAGGAGACCCAGTACTTC. The full variable domain, with the rest looked up from reference TRBV5-1 and TRBJ2-5, is KAGVTQTPRYLIKTRGQQVTLSCSPISGHRSVSWYQQTPGQGLQFLFEYFSETQRNKGNFPGRFSGRQFSNSRSEMNVSTLELGDSALYLCASSTDRGKETQYFGPGTRLLVL.

The V call is TRBV19, the J call TRBJ1-1, with TRBD1 identical over 7 bases. The CDR3 length is 14 residues. V was pared by 2 bases and J by 11 bases, with 11 bases of the junction left unmatched. Germline-derived CDR1 and CDR2 are LNHDA and SQIVND (reference sequence). The CDR3 sequence is CASSISGGFLDAFF. CDR3 nucleotide sequence: TGTGCCAGTAGTATATCAGGGGGTTTTCTTGACGCTTTCTTT.

The chain has TRBV3-1 (or the pseudogene TRBV3-2) and TRBJ1-1; TRBD1 matches at 7 bases. Germline assignment: CDR1 LGHDT and CDR2 YNNKEL (reference sequence). The V segment lost 2 bases and the J segment 9 bases; nucleotides outside the gene matches: 9. The CDR3 sequence is 14 residues long. The CDR3 DNA reads as TGTGCCAGCAGCCAAACACTCGGGACAGCAAAAGCTTTCTTT. This gives the protein CASSQTLGTAKAFF.

The genes are TRBV6-5 and TRBJ2-1; 10 bases fit TRBD2. Looked up from germline, CDR1 is MNHEY and CDR2 is SVGAGI. Germline trimming cut 6 bases from V and 5 bases from J; bases unmatched to any gene: 7. The CDR3 is made up of 15 amino acids. DNA for the CDR3: TGTGCCAGCAGGTCTTCTAGCGGGGGTCACAATGAGCAGTTCTTC. It codes for CASRSSSGGHNEQFF.

The chain recombines TRBV30 with TRBJ1-5, with 7 bases that match TRBD1. V gave up 0 bases and J gave up 2 bases; unmatched junction bases: 10. The CDR3 loop spans 17 amino acids. Germline CDR1 and CDR2: GTSNPN and SVGIG (reference sequence). CDR3 sequence (DNA): TGTGCCTGGAGTGTGGGCAGGGGGACGGTTGGCAATCAGCCCCAGCATTTT. It encodes CAWSVGRGTVGNQPQHF. Complete variable domain (other parts from reference TRBV30 and TRBJ1-5): SQTIHQWPATLVQPVGSPLSLECTVEGTSNPNLYWYRQAAGRGLQLLFYSVGIGQISSEVPQNLSASRPQDRQFILSSKKLLLSDSGFYLCAWSVGRGTVGNQPQHFGDGTRLSIL.

The V and J genes are TRBV6-1 and TRBJ2-7, with 11 bases lining up with TRBD2. The CDR3 is 15 residues long. Looked up from germline, CDR1 is MNHNS and CDR2 is SASEGT. After removal of 0 bases from V and 2 bases from J, the junction contained 0 bases not matched to a gene. The CDR3 spells CASSEASGGAYEQYF. The DNA of the CDR3 is TGTGCCAGCAGTGAAGCTAGCGGGGGGGCCTACGAGCAGTACTTC.

The chain uses TRBV28 and TRBJ1-2, with no clear D. Trimming left V 6 bases short and J 0 bases short, with 8 bases between. The CDR3 runs 13 residues. CDR1 and CDR2 (germline): MDHEN, SYDVKM. The CDR3 DNA sequence: TGTGCCAGCAGGACAAATCCTAACTATGGCTACACCTTC. Translating it yields CASRTNPNYGYTF.

The chain combines TRBV5-5 with TRBJ1-2; 12 bases align to TRBD1. The germline gives CDR1 SGHKS, CDR2 YYEKEE (reference sequence). The CDR3 has 17 residues. The V segment lost 4 bases and the J segment 1 base; nucleotides outside the gene matches: 8. The CDR3 is CASSRSGTGGDNYGYTF. The DNA for the CDR3 is TGTGCCAGCAGCAGATCCGGGACAGGGGGCGATAACTATGGCTACACCTTC. Together with reference TRBV5-5 and TRBJ1-2, the CDR3 gives the full variable domain: DAGVTQSPTHLIKTRGQQVTLRCSPISGHKSVSWYQQVLGQGPQFIFQYYEKEERGRGNFPDRFSARQFPNYSSELNVNALLLGDSALYLCASSRSGTGGDNYGYTFGSGTRLTVV.

This chain joins TRBV5-4 and TRBJ2-4; 8 bases align to TRBD1. The CDR3 runs to 12 residues. Germline V lookup: CDR1 SGHNT, CDR2 YYREEE (reference sequence). The ends lost 4 bases at V and 15 bases at J; junction bases unmatched: 9. CDR3 nucleotide sequence: TGTGCCAGCAGCACTCCCGGGACAGGCTGGTACTTC. Translation gives CASSTPGTGWYF.

The rearrangement links TRBV6-5 to TRBJ1-2, with D perhaps TRBD1 (5 bases). Germline loops: CDR1 MNHEY, CDR2 SVGAGI. The CDR3 length is 15 residues. Trimming left V 5 bases short and J 2 bases short, with 15 bases between. CDR3 protein: CASSQQGRVNYGYTF. The CDR3 coding sequence is TGTGCCAGCAGTCAGCAGGGAAGGGTCAACTATGGCTACACCTTC.

DNA of the CDR3: TGTGCCAGCAGGCGGGGAGGAGAGACCCAGTACTTC. The encoded protein is CASRRGGETQYF. The chain employs TRBV28 and TRBJ2-5, with TRBD2 as a possible D gene (6 bases). The CDR3 covers 12 residues. The ends were cut back, 6 bases at V and 4 bases at J, with 9 bases in the middle. Germline-derived CDR1 and CDR2 are MDHEN and SYDVKM. The whole variable domain, remainder taken from reference TRBV28 and TRBJ2-5, is DVKVTQSSRYLVKRTGEKVFLECVQDMDHENMFWYRQDPGLGLRLIYFSYDVKMKEKGDIPEGYSVSREKKERFSLILESASTNQTSMYLCASRRGGETQYFGPGTRLLVL.

This clone was counted ten times or more. The J gene is TRBJ1-1, the V gene TRBV30, with no clear D. The CDR3 sequence is 12 residues long. V was trimmed by 7 bases and J by 4 bases, leaving 13 bases between them. Germline-derived CDR1 and CDR2 are GTSNPN and SVGIG (reference sequence). The CDR3 sequence is CASQRAGTEAFF. The DNA of the CDR3 is TGTGCCTCCCAGAGAGCGGGCACTGAAGCTTTCTTT. The entire variable domain, with the rest obtained from reference TRBV30 and TRBJ1-1, is as follows: SQTIHQWPATLVQPVGSPLSLECTVEGTSNPNLYWYRQAAGRGLQLLFYSVGIGQISSEVPQNLSASRPQDRQFILSSKKLLLSDSGFYLCASQRAGTEAFFGQGTRLTVV.

This clone has just a few counts. The V gene is TRBV6-5, the J gene TRBJ2-7; 12 positions agree with TRBD2. V dropped 6 bases and J dropped 7; count of bases not matched to a gene: 4. Germline V gene data show CDR1 as MNHEY and CDR2 as SVGAGI. CDR3 length: 13 residues. CDR3 in amino acids: CASRALAGGEQYF. The CDR3 bases are TGTGCCAGCAGGGCACTAGCGGGAGGTGAGCAGTACTTC.

This chain uses TRBV7-2 with TRBJ1-2; 10 bases align to TRBD1. The germline CDR1 and CDR2 sequences are SGHTA and FQGNSA. The CDR3 is 17 residues long. V was pared by 2 bases and J by 7 bases, with 13 bases of the junction left unmatched. The CDR3 loop reads CASSLTPSGTGVGGYTF. CDR3 DNA sequence: TGTGCCAGCAGCTTAACCCCCTCCGGGACAGGGGTAGGTGGCTACACCTTC.

A word on this clone: The same CDR3 is also encoded by other DNA sequences in this sample. The V and J genes are TRBV18 and TRBJ2-7; no clear D gene. This CDR3 is built from 13 residues. Germline V gene sequence: CDR1 KGHSH, CDR2 LQKENI. V gave up 3 bases and J gave up 0 bases, with 6 bases separating them. CDR3 sequence: CASSPPNSYEQYF. Written as DNA, the CDR3 is TGTGCCAGCTCACCTCCTAACTCCTACGAGCAGTACTTC.

This chain uses TRBV2 with TRBJ1-5, with 9 bases that match TRBD1. Germline CDR1 is SNHLY and CDR2 is FYNNEI. This CDR3 is 14 amino acids long. Trimming removed 4 bases from V and 7 bases from J; junction bases left unmatched: 5. CDR3 nucleotide sequence: TGTGCCAGCAGTGCGGACAGGGGACGGCAGCCCCAGCATTTT. Amino acids: CASSADRGRQPQHF.

The chain recombines TRBV7-6 with TRBJ1-6; D unclear. The CDR3 has 14 residues. Trimming cost V 5 bases and J 5 bases, with 10 bases left between them. The germline CDR1 and CDR2 sequences are SGHVS and FNYEAQ. The CDR3 nucleotides read TGTGCCAGCAGCCCTGCGTTTCATAATTCACCCCTCCACTTT. Amino acids: CASSPAFHNSPLHF.

The CDR3 nucleotides are TGTGCCAGCAGCCAAGGGGCCGGGACAGCGAACACTGAAGCTTTCTTT. This codes for CASSQGAGTANTEAFF. The chain carries TRBV3-1 (or the pseudogene TRBV3-2) and TRBJ1-1; 7 bases map to TRBD1. The length of the CDR3 is 16 residues. The germline gives CDR1 LGHDT, CDR2 YNNKEL (reference sequence). With V trimmed by 1 base and J by 1 base, 6 bases remained unmatched.

The chain has TRBV5-1 and TRBJ2-7, with TRBD1 matching over 8 bases. The CDR3 length is 13 residues. Germline trimming cut 3 bases from V and 6 bases from J; bases unmatched to any gene: 5. Per germline, CDR1 SGHRS and CDR2 YFSETQ. The CDR3 region has the DNA TGCGCCAGCAGCTCCTTGACAGGGGTCGAGCAGTACTTC. Amino acid sequence: CASSSLTGVEQYF.

V is TRBV13 and J is TRBJ2-7, with 10 bases fitting TRBD1. Germline V lookup: CDR1 PRHDT, CDR2 FYEKMQ (reference sequence). The CDR3 runs to 15 residues. V shed 6 bases and J 3 bases; nucleotides not matched to a gene: 8. The DNA for the CDR3 is TGTGCCAGCAGTTCAGGACAGGGGGACGGCTACGAGCAGTACTTC. This translates into CASSSGQGDGYEQYF.

This clone was seen a single time. Distinct nucleotide sequences in the sample also encode this CDR3. The chain employs TRBV5-4 and TRBJ1-1, with D perhaps matching TRBD1 (6 bases). CDR1 is SGHNT, CDR2 YYREEE, per germline (reference sequence). CDR3 length: 14 residues. Trimming cost V 4 bases and J 1 base, with 11 bases left between them. The CDR3, as DNA: TGTGCCAGCAGCCTACAGGGAAGGAACACTGAAGCTTTCTTT. This translates into CASSLQGRNTEAFF.